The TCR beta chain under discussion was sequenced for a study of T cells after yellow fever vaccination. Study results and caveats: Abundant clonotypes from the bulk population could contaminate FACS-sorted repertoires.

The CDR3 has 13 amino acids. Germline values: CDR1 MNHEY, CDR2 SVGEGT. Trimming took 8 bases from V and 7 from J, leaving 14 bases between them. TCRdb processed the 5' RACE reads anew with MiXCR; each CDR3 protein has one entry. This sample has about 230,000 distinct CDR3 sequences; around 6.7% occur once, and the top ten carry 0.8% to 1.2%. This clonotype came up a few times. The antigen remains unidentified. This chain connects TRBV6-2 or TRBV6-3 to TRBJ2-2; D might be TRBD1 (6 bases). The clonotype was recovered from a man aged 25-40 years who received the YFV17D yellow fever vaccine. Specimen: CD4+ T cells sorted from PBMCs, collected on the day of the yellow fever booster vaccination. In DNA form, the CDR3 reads TGTGCCAGCTCGCAGGGGTCCGTCGGGGAGCTGTTTTTT. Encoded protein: CASSQGSVGELFF.